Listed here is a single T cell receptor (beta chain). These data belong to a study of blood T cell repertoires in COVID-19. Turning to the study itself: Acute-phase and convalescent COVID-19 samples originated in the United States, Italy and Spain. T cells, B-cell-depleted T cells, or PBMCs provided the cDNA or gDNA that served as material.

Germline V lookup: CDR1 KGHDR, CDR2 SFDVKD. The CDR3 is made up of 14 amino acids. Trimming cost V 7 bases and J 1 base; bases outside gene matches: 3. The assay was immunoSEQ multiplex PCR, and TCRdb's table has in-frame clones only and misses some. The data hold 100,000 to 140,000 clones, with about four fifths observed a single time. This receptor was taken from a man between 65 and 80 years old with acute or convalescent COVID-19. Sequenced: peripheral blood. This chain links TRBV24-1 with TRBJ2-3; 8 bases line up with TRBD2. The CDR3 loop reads CATRAGAGTDTQYF. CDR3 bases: TGTGCCACCAGAGCGGGGGCCGGCACAGATACGCAGTATTTT.